This is a list of T cell receptor beta chains from one sample in a study of cytomegalovirus exposure and HLA in healthy donors. Only in-frame clones appear in the TCRdb table, and some are missing; sequencing was by immunoSEQ multiplex PCR. This sample has 90,000 or so clones, with 65% to 75% found just once. What was sequenced was PBMCs. The origin of the receptors is a man in his sixties in good health and CMV-seronegative. Both conserved end residues are part of each CDR3. The D gene is left open where the match is weak. Clone size, where shown, is once, few, many, or a class for clones that have expanded.

D: TRBD2; length: 16; J: TRBJ2-7; size: -; V: TRBV11-2; DNA: TGTGCCAGCAGTCAGAGGGGACTAGCGGGGCTCCACGAGCAGTACTTC; CDR3: CASSQRGLAGLHEQYF
D: TRBD2; length: 15; J: TRBJ2-1; size: -; V: TRBV11-2; DNA: TGTGCCAGCAGCTGGACTAGCGGGGGGGACCGGGGGCAGTTCTTC; CDR3: CASSWTSGGDRGQFF
D: -; length: 12; J: TRBJ1-1; size: -; V: TRBV5-6; DNA: TGTGCCAGCAGCTTGTTAAGGAGTGAAGCTTTCTTT; CDR3: CASSLLRSEAFF
D: TRBD1; length: 16; J: TRBJ2-3; size: -; V: TRBV5-4; DNA: TGTGCCAGCAGCTCCTACCGGGACAGGGGTACAGATACGCAGTATTTT; CDR3: CASSSYRDRGTDTQYF
D: -; length: 16; J: TRBJ2-3; size: -; V: TRBV4-1; DNA: TGCGCCAGCAGCCACGGCACTAGCCGATCCAGGGATACGCAGTATTTT; CDR3: CASSHGTSRSRDTQYF
D: TRBD1; length: 12; J: TRBJ2-3; size: -; V: TRBV5-1; DNA: TGCGCCAGCAGCCCACAGGGGGATACGCAGTATTTT; CDR3: CASSPQGDTQYF
D: TRBD2; length: 17; J: TRBJ2-5; size: once; V: TRBV4-1; DNA: TGCGCCAGCAGCCAAGGGTCGAGCGGGGGGCCGGGGGAGACCCAGTACTTC; CDR3: CASSQGSSGGPGETQYF
D: -; length: 16; J: TRBJ1-1; size: -; V: TRBV12-5; DNA: TGTGCTAGTGGTATCTCAGGGGCCTCTCCGGGCACTGAAGCTTTCTTT; CDR3: CASGISGASPGTEAFF
D: TRBD1; length: 13; J: TRBJ1-1; size: -; V: TRBV2; DNA: TGTGCCAGCAGTCCCGACAGGGGCGCTGAAGCTTTCTTT; CDR3: CASSPDRGAEAFF
D: TRBD1; length: 14; J: TRBJ2-1; size: -; V: TRBV7-6; DNA: TGTGCCAGCAGCTCCGGGACAGAGGTCAATGAGCAGTTCTTC; CDR3: CASSSGTEVNEQFF
D: TRBD1; length: 13; J: TRBJ1-5; size: -; V: TRBV29-1; DNA: TGCAGCGTTGGGGACAGGGGAGGCCAGCCCCAGCATTTT; CDR3: CSVGDRGGQPQHF
D: -; length: 16; J: TRBJ2-1; size: once; V: TRBV9; DNA: TGTGCCAGCAGCCCAACGGGGGGCTTCTCCTACAATGAGCAGTTCTTC; CDR3: CASSPTGGFSYNEQFF
D: -; length: 14; J: TRBJ2-1; size: -; V: TRBV5-1; DNA: TGCGCCAGCAGCTTGGAGCCAGGGGCGAATGAGCAGTTCTTC; CDR3: CASSLEPGANEQFF
D: TRBD1; length: 14; J: TRBJ1-1; size: few; V: TRBV6-5; DNA: TGTGCCAGCAGTTACTTGCAGGGGGAAACTGAAGCTTTCTTT; CDR3: CASSYLQGETEAFF
D: -; length: 14; J: TRBJ1-2; size: once; V: TRBV6-5; DNA: TGTGCCAGCAGTTACCACCCGACAGCCTATGGCTACACCTTC; CDR3: CASSYHPTAYGYTF
D: -; length: 15; J: TRBJ2-3; size: -; V: TRBV9; DNA: TGTGCCAGCAGCGTAGGGGCGGGGAGCACAGATACGCAGTATTTT; CDR3: CASSVGAGSTDTQYF
D: -; length: 16; J: TRBJ2-2; size: -; V: TRBV4-2; DNA: TGTGCCAGCAGCCCCCCAGGGAACAGGGCGGCCGGGGAGCTGTTTTTT; CDR3: CASSPPGNRAAGELFF
D: -; length: 15; J: TRBJ1-2; size: -; V: TRBV13; DNA: TGTGCCAGCAGCCGGTTTTGGGGCGACGACTATGGCTACACCTTC; CDR3: CASSRFWGDDYGYTF
D: -; length: 13; J: TRBJ2-1; size: once; V: TRBV4-1; DNA: TGCGCCAGCAGCCAAGATGTTGCGTCCAAGCAGTTCTTC; CDR3: CASSQDVASKQFF